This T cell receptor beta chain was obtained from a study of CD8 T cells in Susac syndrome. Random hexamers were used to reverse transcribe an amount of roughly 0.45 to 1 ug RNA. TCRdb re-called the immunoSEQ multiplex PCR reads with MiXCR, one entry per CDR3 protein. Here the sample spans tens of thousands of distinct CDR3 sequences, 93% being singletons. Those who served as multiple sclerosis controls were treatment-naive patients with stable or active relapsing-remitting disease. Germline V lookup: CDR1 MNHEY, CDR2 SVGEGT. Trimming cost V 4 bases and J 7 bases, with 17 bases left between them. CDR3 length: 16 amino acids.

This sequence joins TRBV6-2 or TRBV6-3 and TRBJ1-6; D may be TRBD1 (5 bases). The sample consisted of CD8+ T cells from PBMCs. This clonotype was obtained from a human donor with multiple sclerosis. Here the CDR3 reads CASSSLSQGENSPLHF. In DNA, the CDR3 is TGTGCCAGCAGTTCTCTCTCTCAGGGCGAAAATTCACCCCTCCACTTT.